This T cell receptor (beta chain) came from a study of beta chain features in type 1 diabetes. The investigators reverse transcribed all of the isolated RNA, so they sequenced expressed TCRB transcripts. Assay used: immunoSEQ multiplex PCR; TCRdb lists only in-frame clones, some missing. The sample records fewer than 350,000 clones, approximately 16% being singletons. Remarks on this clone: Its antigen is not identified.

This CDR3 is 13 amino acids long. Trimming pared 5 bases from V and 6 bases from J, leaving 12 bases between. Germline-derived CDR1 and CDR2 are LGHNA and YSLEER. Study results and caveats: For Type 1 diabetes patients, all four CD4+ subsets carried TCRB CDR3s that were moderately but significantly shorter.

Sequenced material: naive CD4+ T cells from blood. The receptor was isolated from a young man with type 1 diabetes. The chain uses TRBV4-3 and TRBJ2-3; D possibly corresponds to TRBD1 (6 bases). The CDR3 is CASSAETGDTQYF. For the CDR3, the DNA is TGCGCCAGCAGCGCCGAAACAGGGGATACGCAGTATTTT.